A selection of T cell receptor beta chains follows, all from one sample in a study of regulatory T cells in long-lasting Graves disease. TCRdb recomputed calls from the multiplex PCR reads with MiXCR, one row per CDR3 protein. The sample shows roughly 610,000 distinct CDR3 sequences, roughly 15% of them seen only once. The same sample was also used in a study of T cells in Graves' hyperthyroidism and ophthalmopathy.

The sample consisted of peripheral blood mononuclear cells (PBMCs), taken at new diagnosis, from a patient treated with antithyroid drugs. These receptors were collected from a man aged 18 to 29 with Graves disease. The conserved cysteine and the conserved F or W are not part of the CDR3 here. Some rows have no size entry. The others give once, few or many, or a class for an expanded clone.

v_gene	j_gene	abundance	len	CDR3aa
TRBV20-1	TRBJ2-1	many	9	SAGLNNEQF
TRBV28	TRBJ2-1	many	10	ASSLSTPGQF
TRBV6-5	TRBJ2-3	few	13	ASSYSRERADTQY
TRBV5-1	TRBJ2-7	few	11	ASSVGLAGEQY
TRBV18	TRBJ2-3	NA	14	ASSPPGVESTDTQY
TRBV27	TRBJ2-1	NA	14	ASSFGPGFPYNEQF
TRBV2	TRBJ1-4	NA	12	ASILGGSSEKLF
TRBV20-1	TRBJ2-3	NA	11	NIPGHSTDTQY
TRBV5-6	TRBJ1-1	few	12	ATRTGGRTTEAF
TRBV27	TRBJ2-7	NA	14	ASSLVSVEGVGEQY
TRBV5-1	TRBJ2-5	few	12	ASSFPSGEETQY
TRBV6-1	TRBJ1-1	few	12	AVTSGQLNTEAF
TRBV27	TRBJ2-7	NA	14	ASSYATGTLRYEQY
TRBV12-3/TRBV12-4	TRBJ2-2	many	13	ASSHSGPGTGELF
TRBV29-1	TRBJ2-1	few	11	SVGGTGDNEQF
TRBV6-1	TRBJ1-2	NA	12	ASSRDRADYGYT
TRBV27	TRBJ2-1	many	12	ASRRAGYYNEQF
TRBV5-1	TRBJ2-1	NA	13	ASRGSLQMNNEQF
TRBV18	TRBJ2-7	many	14	ASSPGGQANSYEQY
TRBV6-2/TRBV6-3	TRBJ2-5	NA	11	ANNTGGAETQY
TRBV20-1	TRBJ1-2	NA	13	SARDPGQANYGYT
TRBV18	TRBJ1-5	NA	14	ASSPDRGLNNQPQH
TRBV2	TRBJ1-1	many	11	ASSEQANTEAF
TRBV27	TRBJ2-7	NA	11	ASSSFEGREQY
TRBV7-9	TRBJ1-1	many	11	ASSPTGARGAF
TRBV5-1	TRBJ2-7	NA	14	ASSNRDRGYTYEQY
TRBV7-3	TRBJ2-1	few	13	ASSREDRPYNEQF
TRBV14	TRBJ2-7	NA	12	ASSQDLKRSEQY
TRBV7-9	TRBJ1-6	NA	10	ASVQGDSPLH
TRBV19	TRBJ2-2	NA	13	ASSQGQANTGELF
TRBV11-2	TRBJ2-1	many	13	ASSLDQRGYNEQF
TRBV7-8	TRBJ2-1	NA	12	ASSLESGSNEQF
TRBV7-2	TRBJ1-2	few	11	ASMGESAYGYT
TRBV5-1	TRBJ2-2	few	12	ASSRDAVAGELF
TRBV30	TRBJ2-7	few	12	AWSVGQGGNEQY
TRBV7-3	TRBJ2-3	many	14	ASSLTTGGLTDTQY
TRBV2	TRBJ2-3	many	12	ASAPSGSADMQY
TRBV18	TRBJ2-1	many	13	ASSNGPRPDNEQF
TRBV12-3/TRBV12-4	TRBJ2-5	many	11	ASSFPTAETQY
TRBV6-5	TRBJ1-1	many	11	ASSYGQTYEAF
TRBV20-1	TRBJ2-7	NA	12	GASPSGGTHEQY
TRBV12-3/TRBV12-4	TRBJ2-1	NA	10	ASSFIGLAGD
TRBV11-3	TRBJ2-2	NA	14	ASSLNSGGNTGELF
TRBV10-1	TRBJ1-6	few	15	ASSMLLPGQRNSPLH
TRBV4-1	TRBJ2-7	NA	13	ASSQDRRDPYEQY
TRBV3-1	TRBJ2-7	many	12	ASSQEGLAYEQY
TRBV5-1	TRBJ2-3	many	12	AGSRQGTTDTQY